What follows are 6 T cell receptor beta chains derived from one specimen sequenced in a study of shared clonotypes between healthy human individuals (dated by TCRdb to 2019 to 2021). Libraries were prepared through the immunoSEQ multiplex PCR assay. The table was pulled from immuneACCESS by TCRdb, which kept in-frame rearrangements only. Such tables lose some clones; where checked, under half of the loss comes from unresolved V genes, and the rest has no known cause. Counted in this sample were 2,500,000 or so clones; approximately 93% of them appeared once. The ten largest account for roughly 0.39% of the sample. The sequencing sample was made of naive CD4+ T cells from PBMCs. The cell subset or site label here, explained by the study, means: CD45RA+ positively selected. The receptor set was obtained from a man aged 18-30 years in good health. Some clones in this sample may be carry-over from other donors' samples.

The chain recombines TRBV18 with TRBJ1-2; no definite D call. The CDR3 has 16 amino acids. V dropped 3 bases and J dropped 6 bases, with 20 bases sitting between them. Germline V gene sequence: CDR1 KGHSH, CDR2 LQKENI. CDR3 coding DNA: TGTGCCAGCTCACCGAGCTTGGAGGGAAGGAGGAATGGCTACACCTTC. It codes for CASSPSLEGRRNGYTF.

V is TRBV11-3 and J is TRBJ2-3, with D possibly being TRBD2 (6 bases). The CDR3 spans 14 residues. Germline CDR1 SGHNT, CDR2 YENEEA. The germline V and J ends were trimmed by 5 bases and 6 bases, with 15 bases remaining between them. The DNA for the CDR3 is TGTGCCAGCAGCCTGAGCCGAGCGGGTGATACGCAGTATTTT. This codes for CASSLSRAGDTQYF.

V gene TRBV27 combines with J gene TRBJ2-1; 9 nucleotides agree with TRBD2. CDR3 size: 15 residues. V shed 2 bases, J shed 12 bases, and the junction held 11 bases outside the gene matches. Germline CDR1 reads MNHEY; CDR2 reads SMNVEV (reference sequence). The CDR3 DNA reads TGTGCCAGCAGTTTAACCTTAGTGGCTAGCGGGATGCAGTTCTTC. It yields the protein CASSLTLVASGMQFF.

This chain links TRBV6-6 with TRBJ1-1; no firm D call. CDR1 and CDR2 from the germline V gene are MNHNY and SVGAGI (reference sequence). Between the trimmed V and J ends, which lost 0 bases and 1 base, there was a span of 6 bases. The CDR3 runs 14 residues. The CDR3 spells CASSYSTPNTEAFF. The CDR3 region has the DNA TGTGCCAGCAGTTACTCGACTCCGAACACTGAAGCTTTCTTT.

V and J are TRBV19 and TRBJ2-1; 9 bases fit TRBD1. Unmatched junction bases numbered 13, after V lost 3 bases and J lost 7 bases. Germline V gene sequence: CDR1 LNHDA, CDR2 SQIVND (reference sequence). This CDR3 contains 17 residues. The CDR3 loop is CASSIASLQGARNEQFF. Here the CDR3 DNA reads TGTGCCAGTAGTATTGCTTCCTTACAGGGGGCGCGGAATGAGCAGTTCTTC.

In this sample, this clone turned up once. The same CDR3 also results from other DNA sequences found in this sample. The chain has TRBV13 and TRBJ2-7; 10 positions agree with TRBD1. Germline V gives CDR1 PRHDT, CDR2 FYEKMQ (reference sequence). Trimming at V came to 3 bases and at J to 2 bases, leaving 1 base not matched to a gene. The CDR3 totals 14 residues. The CDR3 spells CASSFGTGAYEQYF. In DNA, the CDR3 is TGTGCCAGCAGCTTTGGGACAGGGGCCTACGAGCAGTACTTC.